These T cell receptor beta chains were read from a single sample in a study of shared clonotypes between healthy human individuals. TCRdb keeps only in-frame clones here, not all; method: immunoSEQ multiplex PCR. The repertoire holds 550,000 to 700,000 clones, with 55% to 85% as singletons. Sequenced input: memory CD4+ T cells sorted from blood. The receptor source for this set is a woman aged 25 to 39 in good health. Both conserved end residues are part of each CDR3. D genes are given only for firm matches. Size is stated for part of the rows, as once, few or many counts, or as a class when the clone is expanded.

CSLRDGGSDTQYF,TGCAGCCTCCGGGACGGTGGATCCGATACGCAGTATTTT,NA,NA,TRBJ2-3,TRBV29-1
CASSINNEQFF,TGTGCCAGCAGTATTAACAATGAGCAGTTCTTC,NA,NA,TRBJ2-1,TRBV28
CASSVLWAAQYF,TGTGCCAGCAGCGTCCTTTGGGCGGCCCAGTACTTC,NA,NA,TRBJ2-5,TRBV7-8
CASSLRKGAGPGELFF,TGTGCCAGCAGTTTGAGGAAGGGGGCGGGGCCCGGGGAGCTGTTTTTT,NA,NA,TRBJ2-2,TRBV28
CASSAETGSYEQYF,TGTGCCAGCTCAGCCGAGACAGGATCCTACGAGCAGTACTTC,NA,NA,TRBJ2-7,TRBV18
CASSSYNSPLHF,TGTGCCAGCAGCTCCTATAATTCACCCCTCCACTTT,NA,many,TRBJ1-6,TRBV5-6
CASGLVLTAGQGNQPQHF,TGTGCTAGTGGTTTGGTACTAACCGCGGGACAGGGGAATCAGCCCCAGCATTTT,TRBD1,NA,TRBJ1-5,TRBV12-5
CASSLSGSGEKLFF,TGTGCCAGCAGCTTATCCGGGTCCGGTGAAAAACTGTTTTTT,NA,NA,TRBJ1-4,TRBV7-9
CASSSTPGLAVDEQYF,TGTGCCAGCAGCTCCACTCCGGGACTAGCGGTTGACGAGCAGTACTTC,TRBD2,NA,TRBJ2-7,TRBV7-9
CASIGTGSLRSTEAFF,TGTGCCAGTATCGGGACAGGGAGTCTGAGAAGCACTGAAGCTTTCTTT,TRBD1,NA,TRBJ1-1,TRBV19
CASSLGRVNQPQHF,TGTGCCAGCAGCTTGGGACGGGTAAATCAGCCCCAGCATTTT,NA,NA,TRBJ1-5,TRBV7-2
CAGLASGTGELFF,TGTGCCGGGCTAGCCTCCGGCACCGGGGAGCTGTTTTTT,NA,once,TRBJ2-2,TRBV7-9
CASGGTGPVDTQYF,TGCGCCAGCGGCGGGACAGGGCCTGTGGATACGCAGTATTTT,TRBD1,few,TRBJ2-3,TRBV10-2
CASSTQSGTPAGYTF,TGTGCCAGCAGCACCCAATCCGGGACCCCAGCCGGCTACACCTTC,NA,many,TRBJ1-2,TRBV14
CAISDPTAAYEQYF,TGTGCCATCAGTGATCCGACAGCGGCCTACGAGCAGTACTTC,NA,NA,TRBJ2-7,TRBV10-3
CASSFGSPQETQYF,TGCGCCAGCAGCTTTGGGAGCCCACAAGAGACCCAGTACTTC,NA,NA,TRBJ2-5,TRBV5-1
CASSTRSGTSGIQETQYF,TGTGCCAGCAGCACCCGATCCGGGACTAGCGGGATTCAAGAGACCCAGTACTTC,TRBD2,NA,TRBJ2-5,TRBV11-2
CASSTSMNTEAFF,TGTGCCAGTAGTACGAGCATGAACACTGAAGCTTTCTTT,NA,few,TRBJ1-1,TRBV19
CASRLTGSISYNEQFF,TGTGCCAGCAGGTTGACAGGCTCGATCAGCTACAATGAGCAGTTCTTC,NA,once,TRBJ2-1,TRBV5-6
CASSYTGAGHEQYF,TGTGCCAGCAGCTATACAGGGGCGGGACACGAGCAGTACTTC,NA,NA,TRBJ2-7,TRBV9
CASSQLAGYNTGELFF,TGCGCCAGCAGCCAACTCGCCGGATATAACACCGGGGAGCTGTTTTTT,NA,many,TRBJ2-2,TRBV4-1
CASSMGLAGYTGELFF,TGTGCCAGTAGTATGGGGCTAGCGGGATACACCGGGGAGCTGTTTTTT,TRBD2,once,TRBJ2-2,TRBV19
CATSRGEGGNEKLFF,TGTGCCACCAGCAGAGGGGAGGGAGGCAATGAAAAACTGTTTTTT,NA,many,TRBJ1-4,TRBV15
CASSKGPLAGGGFDNEQFF,TGTGCCAGCAGCAAAGGCCCCCTAGCGGGAGGTGGGTTCGACAATGAGCAGTTCTTC,TRBD2,few,TRBJ2-1,TRBV5-5
CATSAGHTGELFF,TGTGCCACTTCCGCGGGTCACACCGGGGAGCTGTTTTTT,NA,few,TRBJ2-2,TRBV10-3
CASSIPNGMKFF,TGTGCCAGTAGTATTCCTAACGGGATGAAGTTCTTC,NA,NA,TRBJ2-1,TRBV19
CASSLGRLNTGELFF,TGCGCCAGCAGCTTGGGACGGCTGAACACCGGGGAGCTGTTTTTT,NA,NA,TRBJ2-2,TRBV5-1
CASTSGNTEAFF,TGTGCCTCTACGTCCGGGAACACTGAAGCTTTCTTT,NA,NA,TRBJ1-1,TRBV30
CASSSVAAGGTETQYF,TGTGCCAGCAGCAGTGTCGCAGCGGGAGGAACAGAGACCCAGTACTTC,TRBD2,few,TRBJ2-5,TRBV6-6
CAWTSGFYNEQFF,TGTGCCTGGACTAGCGGATTCTACAATGAGCAGTTCTTC,TRBD2,NA,TRBJ2-1,TRBV30
CASSYQREGRREQYF,TGTGCCAGCAGTTACCAGCGGGAGGGTCGGCGGGAGCAGTACTTC,TRBD2,NA,TRBJ2-7,TRBV6-6
CASRPTGDNQPQHF,TGTGCCAGCAGACCCACGGGGGACAATCAGCCCCAGCATTTT,NA,few,TRBJ1-5,TRBV28
CASHYWALAVSPLDEQFF,TGTGCCAGCCACTATTGGGCACTAGCGGTGTCCCCCTTGGATGAGCAGTTCTTC,TRBD2,NA,TRBJ2-1,TRBV6-4
CASSLTGMGGYTF,TGTGCCAGCAGTTTAACAGGGATGGGCGGCTACACCTTC,NA,few,TRBJ1-2,TRBV27
CASSMSSGRAGETQYF,TGTGCCAGTAGTATGTCTAGCGGGAGGGCCGGGGAGACCCAGTACTTC,TRBD2,NA,TRBJ2-5,TRBV19
CASSYGGELFF,TGTGCCAGCAGTTACGGCGGGGAGCTGTTTTTT,NA,NA,TRBJ2-2,TRBV6-5
CASSLVARGMRETQYF,TGTGCCAGCAGCTTAGTGGCCAGGGGTATGAGGGAGACCCAGTACTTC,NA,NA,TRBJ2-5,TRBV7-6
CASSLRLAGVNEQFF,TGCGCCAGCAGCTTAAGGCTAGCGGGAGTCAATGAGCAGTTCTTC,TRBD2,NA,TRBJ2-1,TRBV5-1
CASSLQGLGNTGELFF,TGTGCCAGCAGCTTACAGGGTTTGGGGAACACCGGGGAGCTGTTTTTT,NA,few,TRBJ2-2,TRBV7-2
CASRRWGANTEAFF,TGTGCCAGCAGGCGATGGGGGGCGAACACTGAAGCTTTCTTT,NA,NA,TRBJ1-1,TRBV5-6